This T cell receptor beta chain was obtained from a study of immune evolution from preneoplasia to lung adenocarcinoma. Two lung cancer pathologists independently confirmed each histologic diagnosis. Premalignant or tumor cells were enriched by macro-dissection after pathologic assessment. Sequencing used immunoSEQ multiplex PCR; TCRdb keeps in-frame clones, though not all of them. Found here are roughly 6,000 clones, 79% of them singletons; the top ten hold around 6.3%. CDR1 and CDR2 from the germline V gene are SGHRS and YFSETQ. The length of the CDR3 is 17 residues. Losses at the gene ends were 0 bases for V and 1 base for J; bases not matched to a gene: 6.

The sequenced material came from FFPE minimally invasive lung adenocarcinoma tissue. This sequence joins TRBV5-1 and TRBJ2-5; TRBD2 matches 10 bases. This TCR was sampled from a person aged 50 or older with lung adenocarcinoma. The CDR3 here is CASSLDPLAGAQETQYF. In DNA form, the CDR3 reads TGCGCCAGCAGCTTGGATCCGCTAGCGGGGGCCCAAGAGACCCAGTACTTC.